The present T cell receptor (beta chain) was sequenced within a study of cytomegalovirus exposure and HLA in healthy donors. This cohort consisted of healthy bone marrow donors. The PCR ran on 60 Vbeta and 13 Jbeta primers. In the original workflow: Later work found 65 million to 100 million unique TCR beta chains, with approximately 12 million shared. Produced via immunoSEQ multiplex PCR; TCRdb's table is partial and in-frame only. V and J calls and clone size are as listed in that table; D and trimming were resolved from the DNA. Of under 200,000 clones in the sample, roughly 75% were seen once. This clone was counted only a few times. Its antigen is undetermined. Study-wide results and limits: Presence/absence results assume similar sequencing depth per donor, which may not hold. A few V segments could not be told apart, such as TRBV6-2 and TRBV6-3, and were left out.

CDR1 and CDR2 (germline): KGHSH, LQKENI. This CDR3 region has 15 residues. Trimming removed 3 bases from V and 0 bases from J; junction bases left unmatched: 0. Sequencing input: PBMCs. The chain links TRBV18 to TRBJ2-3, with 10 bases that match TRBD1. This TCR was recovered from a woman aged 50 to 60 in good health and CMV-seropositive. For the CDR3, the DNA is TGTGCCAGCTCACCGGGACAGGGGAGCACAGATACGCAGTATTTT. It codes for CASSPGQGSTDTQYF.